The 27 T cell receptor beta chains below were found in one sample sequenced in a study of blood T cell repertoires in COVID-19. Profiled with immunoSEQ multiplex PCR; TCRdb holds only in-frame clones, not every one. The table has 300,000 to 350,000 clones, about nine tenths seen once. Input material: peripheral blood. The receptors originated from a woman in her seventies with COVID-19, enrolled during active disease.

This chain links TRBV5-1 with TRBJ2-3; a possible D gene is TRBD1 (5 bases). The germline CDR1 and CDR2 sequences are SGHRS and YFSETQ. V was clipped by 4 bases and J by 12 bases, with 18 bases between them. This CDR3 contains 13 residues. CDR3 DNA: TGCGCCAGCAGCACCGAGACAGCCTCTTCTCAGTATTTT. Protein: CASSTETASSQYF.

DNA for the CDR3: TGCGCCAGCAGCCCCGGGACAGGGCAAGAAAAACTGTTTTTT. Amino acids: CASSPGTGQEKLFF. The rearrangement uses TRBV5-1 and TRBJ1-4; 9 nucleotides line up with TRBD1. Germline V gene sequence: CDR1 SGHRS, CDR2 YFSETQ. The CDR3 consists of 14 residues. J lost 8 bases, V lost 4 bases, and 6 bases had no gene match.

The CDR3 bases are TGTGCCAGCAGCTTATTCGGGTTTTACGAGCAGTACTTC. Its protein product is CASSLFGFYEQYF. This sequence joins TRBV11-2 and TRBJ2-7, with D hard to call. The V and J ends lost 2 bases and 4 bases respectively, with 9 bases between them. This CDR3 comprises 13 residues. Germline CDR1 reads SGHAT; CDR2 reads FQNNGV.

The chain uses TRBV10-1 and TRBJ1-1; the D gene is possibly TRBD1 (5 bases). CDR3 length: 16 residues. The germline V and J ends were trimmed by 4 bases and 0 bases, with 15 bases remaining between them. Germline V lookup: CDR1 WNHNN, CDR2 SYGVQD (reference sequence). DNA for the CDR3: TGCGCCAGCAGTGCAGACAGAGAACTCCTGAACACTGAAGCTTTCTTT. It encodes CASSADRELLNTEAFF.

J is TRBJ1-1 and V is TRBV18; D is undetermined. This CDR3 region has 14 residues. Trimming left V 3 bases short and J 3 bases short, with 11 bases between. CDR1 and CDR2 from the germline V gene are KGHSH and LQKENI. The CDR3 coding sequence is TGTGCCAGCTCACCTTCGTGGGAGGACACTGAAGCTTTCTTT. Amino acids: CASSPSWEDTEAFF.

The chain couples TRBV6-5 to TRBJ2-7, with D hard to call. Germline V gene lookup returns CDR1 MNHEY and CDR2 SVGAGI. The CDR3 is 11 residues long. V lost 11 bases to trimming and J lost 2 bases, with 10 bases between them. The DNA for the CDR3 is TGTGCCGCGGATTCTACCTACGAGCAGTACTTC. Translated, it gives CAADSTYEQYF.

The J gene is TRBJ1-5, the V gene TRBV7-9, with a possible D match to TRBD1 (6 bases). In germline, CDR1 is SEHNR, CDR2 FQNEAQ (reference sequence). This CDR3 region has 15 residues. V was cut by 5 bases and J by 7 bases, with 18 bases left in between. This CDR3 is CASSPRGGGDQPQHF. CDR3 DNA: TGTGCCAGCAGCCCTCGGGGGGGCGGCGACCAGCCCCAGCATTTT.

The gene calls are TRBV27 and TRBJ2-2; possibly TRBD2 for D (5 bases). CDR3 length: 14 amino acids. V lost 6 bases, J lost 4 bases, and 12 bases lay in between. CDR1 is MNHEY and CDR2 is SMNVEV in the germline V gene (reference sequence). CDR3 amino acids: CASRPAGVTGELFF. CDR3 sequence (DNA): TGTGCCAGCAGACCCGCCGGGGTCACCGGGGAGCTGTTTTTT.

The rearrangement links TRBV12-3 or TRBV12-4 to TRBJ2-2, with a possible D match to TRBD2 (5 bases). The CDR3 length is 13 residues. Trimming shortened V by 4 bases and J by 6 bases, and 9 bases separated the two germline ends. The CDR3 nucleotides read TGTGCCAGCAGTTCGCTCGGGGCCGGGGAGCTGTTTTTT. Protein product: CASSSLGAGELFF.

J is TRBJ1-3 and V is TRBV7-9, with 7 bases matching TRBD1. The length of the CDR3 is 18 residues. With V trimmed by 5 bases and J by 0 bases, 13 bases remained unmatched. Germline-derived CDR1 and CDR2 are SEHNR and FQNEAQ (reference sequence). The CDR3 DNA is TGTGCCAGCAGCCAGGGGGGACAGAAATCGCCCTCTGGAAACACCATATATTTT. The encoded protein is CASSQGGQKSPSGNTIYF.

The chain joins TRBV10-3 to TRBJ2-1; tentative D call: TRBD1 (6 bases). Germline loops: CDR1 ENHRY, CDR2 SYGVKD. The CDR3 covers 13 residues. V was clipped by 3 bases and J by 5 bases, with 8 bases between them. The CDR3 here is CAISDGQHNEQFF. CDR3 DNA sequence: TGTGCCATCAGTGACGGACAGCACAATGAGCAGTTCTTC.

The chain employs TRBV29-1 and TRBJ1-1; weak D call: TRBD1 (6 bases). Germline V lookup: CDR1 SQVTM, CDR2 ANQGSEA. The CDR3 is made up of 13 amino acids. Trimming pared 6 bases from V and 3 bases from J, leaving 14 bases between. CDR3 DNA: TGCAGCGTCTTTCAGGGGTCGGACACTGAAGCTTTCTTT. Amino acids: CSVFQGSDTEAFF.

The J gene is TRBJ1-3, the V gene TRBV13; the D gene is possibly TRBD1 (5 bases). The germline CDR1 and CDR2 sequences are PRHDT and FYEKMQ (reference sequence). The CDR3 is 17 amino acids. The V end lost 5 bases, the J end lost 0 bases, and 17 bases lay between the germline ends. This CDR3 is CASSQGRGTYSGNTIYF. The CDR3 coding sequence is TGTGCCAGCAGCCAAGGACGCGGGACCTACTCTGGAAACACCATATATTTT.

The rearrangement uses TRBV12-5 and TRBJ2-7, with D possibly matching TRBD2 (6 bases). The length of the CDR3 is 13 residues. Germline values: CDR1 LGHNT, CDR2 FRNRAP. The V and J ends lost 3 bases and 3 bases respectively, with 9 bases between them. Here the CDR3 DNA reads TGTGCTAGTGGTTTTAGTAGCGGCTACGAGCAGTACTTC. This sequence encodes CASGFSSGYEQYF.

The rearrangement links TRBV6-2 or TRBV6-3 to TRBJ1-1; D is ambiguous. The germline V and J ends were trimmed by 0 bases and 7 bases, with 9 bases remaining between them. The CDR3 has 13 residues. Germline V gene lookup returns CDR1 MNHEY and CDR2 SVGEGT. CDR3: CASSYSPSYEAFF. CDR3 nucleotide sequence: TGTGCCAGCAGTTACTCTCCCAGTTATGAAGCTTTCTTT.

The chain is built from TRBV28 and TRBJ1-1; D ambiguous. V dropped 5 bases and J dropped 1 base, with 14 bases sitting between them. CDR1 and CDR2 (germline): MDHEN, SYDVKM. The CDR3 totals 15 residues. The CDR3 loop is CASSAGGQANTEAFF. The CDR3 region has the DNA TGTGCCAGCAGTGCCGGCGGGCAGGCGAACACTGAAGCTTTCTTT.

The rearrangement uses TRBV15 and TRBJ1-4, with 9 nucleotides matching TRBD1. The V gene end was trimmed by 5 bases and the J gene end by 6 bases; junction bases not matched to a gene: 7. CDR3 length: 15 amino acids. In germline, CDR1 is LNHNV, CDR2 YYDKDF (reference sequence). The CDR3 sequence: CATSSRTGVDEKLFF. DNA for the CDR3: TGTGCCACCAGCTCCCGGACAGGGGTTGATGAAAAACTGTTTTTT. Based on the CDR3 plus reference TRBV15 and TRBJ1-4, the full variable domain is DAMVIQNPRYQVTQFGKPVTLSCSQTLNHNVMYWYQQKSSQAPKLLFHYYDKDFNNEADTPDNFQSRRPNTSFCFLDIRSPGLGDTAMYLCATSSRTGVDEKLFFGSGTQLSVL.

The rearrangement uses TRBV5-6 and TRBJ2-1; D is uncertain. V lost 5 bases and J lost 5, with 5 bases in between. In germline, CDR1 is SGHDT, CDR2 YYEEEE. The CDR3 loop spans 11 amino acids. CDR3 region: CASRNNNEQFF. CDR3 sequence (DNA): TGTGCCAGCAGGAACAACAATGAGCAGTTCTTC. The entire variable domain, with the rest obtained from reference TRBV5-6 and TRBJ2-1, is as follows: DAGVTQSPTHLIKTRGQQVTLRCSPKSGHDTVSWYQQALGQGPQFIFQYYEEEERQRGNFPDRFSGHQFPNYSSELNVNALLLGDSALYLCASRNNNEQFFGPGTRLTVL.

The rearrangement uses TRBV18 and TRBJ2-1, with TRBD2 identical over 8 bases. The germline V gene has CDR1 KGHSH and CDR2 LQKENI. J was trimmed by 7 bases and V by 5 bases; bases with no gene match: 7. The CDR3 extends over 14 amino acids. The CDR3 reads CASSYTSSGNEQFF. DNA of the CDR3: TGTGCCAGCTCATATACTTCTAGCGGGAATGAGCAGTTCTTC. Filled out from reference TRBV18 and TRBJ2-1, the complete variable domain reads NAGVMQNPRHLVRRRGQEARLRCSPMKGHSHVYWYRQLPEEGLKFMVYLQKENIIDESGMPKERFSAEFPKEGPSILRIQQVVRGDSAAYFCASSYTSSGNEQFFGPGTRLTVL.

The gene calls are TRBV10-3 and TRBJ2-1; TRBD2 aligns across 9 bases. The CDR3 covers 13 residues. Germline V gene sequence: CDR1 ENHRY, CDR2 SYGVKD. V lost 10 bases to trimming and J lost 8 bases; unmatched junction nucleotides: 9. The DNA for the CDR3 is TGTGCCACCCATGCGGGGGGGCCTCATGAGCAGTTCTTC. This sequence encodes CATHAGGPHEQFF.

J is TRBJ2-7 and V is TRBV27; 8 positions match TRBD2. CDR1 is MNHEY and CDR2 is SMNVEV in the germline V gene (reference sequence). CDR3 length equals 15 residues. The J segment lost 3 bases and the V segment lost 2 bases, leaving 6 bases of the junction unmatched. CDR3 DNA: TGTGCCAGCAGTTTAACCCCGGGGGGGATCTACGAGCAGTACTTC. Translation gives CASSLTPGGIYEQYF.

The V gene is TRBV3-1 (or the pseudogene TRBV3-2), the J gene TRBJ1-4; the match to TRBD1 covers 7 bases. Germline V gene lookup returns CDR1 LGHDT and CDR2 YNNKEL (reference sequence). Trimming took 6 bases from V and 8 from J; bases not matched to a gene: 6. CDR3 size: 13 residues. CDR3 DNA sequence: TGTGCCAGCAGTCACCAACAGGGGGAAAAACTGTTTTTT. Its protein product is CASSHQQGEKLFF.

There are a few counts of this clone. This chain connects TRBV2 to TRBJ1-2; possible D gene TRBD1, 6 bases. Trimming took 6 bases from V and 6 from J, leaving 20 bases between them. Germline CDR1 SNHLY, CDR2 FYNNEI. The CDR3 consists of 15 residues. CDR3 loop: CASSETEQGTDGYTF. The DNA for the CDR3 is TGTGCCAGCAGCGAGACAGAACAGGGAACTGATGGCTACACCTTC.

Points on this clone: Other DNA variants within this sample encode the same CDR3. The CDR3 loop is CASSLDRGPYGYTF. The CDR3 DNA reads TGTGCCAGCAGCTTAGACAGGGGGCCCTATGGCTACACCTTC. The chain uses TRBV7-2 and TRBJ1-2; TRBD1 matches at 9 bases. CDR1 and CDR2 from the germline V gene are SGHTA and FQGNSA. This CDR3 region has 14 residues. With V trimmed by 1 base and J by 4 bases, 1 base remained unmatched.

J is TRBJ1-5 and V is TRBV7-2; TRBD1 aligns across 8 bases. Germline V gene lookup returns CDR1 SGHTA and CDR2 FQGNSA. The CDR3 is 15 amino acids. The V and J ends lost 1 base and 3 bases, in that order; junction bases with no gene match: 2. The CDR3 here is CASSLGQGYNQPQHF. Here the CDR3 DNA reads TGTGCCAGCAGCTTAGGACAGGGGTACAATCAGCCCCAGCATTTT.

This chain joins TRBV24-1 and TRBJ2-3; TRBD1 matches at 11 bases. The CDR3 totals 16 residues. V shed 5 bases and J 4 bases; nucleotides not matched to a gene: 7. Germline CDR1 is KGHDR and CDR2 is SFDVKD. DNA of the CDR3: TGTGCCACCAGTGGGGCGGGACAGGGGGACGCAGATACGCAGTATTTT. This encodes CATSGAGQGDADTQYF.

The chain joins TRBV5-6 to TRBJ2-5; D may be TRBD2 (6 bases). This CDR3 is built from 15 residues. CDR1 is SGHDT, CDR2 YYEEEE, per germline. V lost 1 base to trimming and J lost 5 bases, with 15 bases between them. The CDR3, as DNA: TGTGCCAGCAGCTTGCCCGGAGGGTCGGCGGAGACCCAGTACTTC. This translates into CASSLPGGSAETQYF.